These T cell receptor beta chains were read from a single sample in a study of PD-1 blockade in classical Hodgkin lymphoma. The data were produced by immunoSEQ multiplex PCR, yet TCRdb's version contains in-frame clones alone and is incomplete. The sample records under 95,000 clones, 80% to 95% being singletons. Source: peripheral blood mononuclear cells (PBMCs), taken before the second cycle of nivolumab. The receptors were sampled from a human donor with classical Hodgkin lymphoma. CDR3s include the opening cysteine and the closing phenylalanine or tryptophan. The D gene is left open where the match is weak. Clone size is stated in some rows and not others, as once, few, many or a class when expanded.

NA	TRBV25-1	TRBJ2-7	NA	CASSDPGTSIGEQYF	TGTGCCAGCAGTGACCCCGGGACGTCGATCGGCGAGCAGTACTTC
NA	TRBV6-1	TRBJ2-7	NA	CASRGPGVAYEQYF	TGTGCCAGCAGGGGACCGGGAGTGGCCTACGAGCAGTACTTC
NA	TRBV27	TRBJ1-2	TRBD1	CASSFWGQGNYGYTF	TGTGCCAGCAGTTTCTGGGGACAGGGAAACTATGGCTACACCTTC
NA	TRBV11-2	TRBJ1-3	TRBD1	CASSLAGTVNTIYF	TGTGCCAGCAGCTTAGCCGGGACAGTAAACACCATATATTTT
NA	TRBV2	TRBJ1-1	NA	CASSETVEAFF	TGTGCCAGCAGCGAGACAGTAGAAGCTTTCTTT
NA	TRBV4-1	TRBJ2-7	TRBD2	CASSQGSGRGSYEQYF	TGCGCCAGCAGCCAAGGGAGCGGGAGGGGGTCCTACGAGCAGTACTTC
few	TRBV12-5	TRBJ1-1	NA	CASGGFSNTEAFF	TGTGCTAGTGGAGGGTTTAGTAACACTGAAGCTTTCTTT
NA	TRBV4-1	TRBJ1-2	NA	CASSHSPGGKYGYTF	TGCGCCAGCAGTCATTCCCCCGGGGGCAAGTATGGCTACACCTTC
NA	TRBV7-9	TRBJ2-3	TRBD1	CASSTDREVDTQYF	TGTGCCAGCAGCACGGACAGGGAAGTAGATACGCAGTATTTT
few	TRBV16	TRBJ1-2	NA	CASSQGDYGYTF	TGTGCCAGCAGCCAAGGGGACTATGGCTACACCTTC
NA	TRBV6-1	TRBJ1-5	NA	CASSELRFQPQHF	TGTGCCAGCAGTGAATTGAGGTTTCAGCCCCAGCATTTT
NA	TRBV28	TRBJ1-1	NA	CASNSPGQDFNTEAFF	TGTGCCAGCAATTCCCCGGGCCAAGACTTCAACACTGAAGCTTTCTTT
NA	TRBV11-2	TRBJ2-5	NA	CASSPVGTPQETQYF	TGTGCCAGCAGCCCCGTGGGAACTCCCCAAGAGACCCAGTACTTC
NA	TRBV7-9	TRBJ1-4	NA	CASSLIRGSRSEKLFF	TGTGCCAGCAGCCTCATTAGGGGGAGTCGATCCGAAAAACTGTTTTTT
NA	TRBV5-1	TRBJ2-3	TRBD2	CASSLRPAGLTDTQYF	TGCGCCAGCAGCCTCCGCCCAGCGGGGCTCACAGATACGCAGTATTTT
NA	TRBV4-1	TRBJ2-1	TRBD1	CASSQEGTAGVEQFF	TGCGCCAGCAGCCAAGAAGGGACAGCAGGGGTTGAGCAGTTCTTC
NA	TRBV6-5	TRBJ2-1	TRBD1	CASSTGRDRGKQFF	TGTGCCAGCAGTACGGGCCGAGACAGGGGAAAACAGTTCTTC
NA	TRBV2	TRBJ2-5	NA	CASSTQGQETQYF	TGTGCCAGCAGTACACAGGGACAAGAGACCCAGTACTTC
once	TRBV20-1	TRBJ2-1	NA	CSASRAKEQFF	TGCAGTGCTTCCCGGGCTAAGGAGCAGTTCTTC
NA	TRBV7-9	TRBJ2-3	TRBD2	CASSLFGRSGRAKDTQYF	TGTGCCAGCAGCTTATTCGGGCGCAGCGGGAGGGCGAAAGATACGCAGTATTTT
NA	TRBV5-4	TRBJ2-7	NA	CASSSRGGDFRVYEQYF	TGTGCCAGCAGCTCAAGGGGTGGAGACTTTCGGGTTTACGAGCAGTACTTC
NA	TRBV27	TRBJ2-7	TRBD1	CASGGQGAYEQYF	TGTGCCAGCGGGGGACAGGGGGCCTACGAGCAGTACTTC
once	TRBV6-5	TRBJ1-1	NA	CASRTRRNTEAFF	TGTGCCAGCAGGACCCGCCGGAACACTGAAGCTTTCTTT
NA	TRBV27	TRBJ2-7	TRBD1	CASSGTGPSYEQYF	TGTGCCAGCAGTGGGACAGGGCCCTCCTACGAGCAGTACTTC
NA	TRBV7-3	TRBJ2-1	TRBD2	CASSGVAGGNNEQFF	TGTGCCAGCAGCGGGGTAGCGGGAGGTAACAATGAGCAGTTCTTC
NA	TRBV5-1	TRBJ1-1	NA	CASSVTGNPNTEAFF	TGCGCCAGCAGCGTCACGGGGAATCCGAACACTGAAGCTTTCTTT
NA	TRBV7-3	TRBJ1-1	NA	CASSLIGNSEAFF	TGTGCCAGCAGCTTGATAGGGAACTCCGAAGCTTTCTTT
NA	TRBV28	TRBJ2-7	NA	CASSPQRRASVAYEQYF	TGTGCCAGCAGTCCCCAGCGCCGGGCTAGCGTTGCCTACGAGCAGTACTTC
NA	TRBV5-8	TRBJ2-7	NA	CASSLLTGSEQYF	TGTGCCAGCAGCCTATTGACAGGATCCGAGCAGTACTTC